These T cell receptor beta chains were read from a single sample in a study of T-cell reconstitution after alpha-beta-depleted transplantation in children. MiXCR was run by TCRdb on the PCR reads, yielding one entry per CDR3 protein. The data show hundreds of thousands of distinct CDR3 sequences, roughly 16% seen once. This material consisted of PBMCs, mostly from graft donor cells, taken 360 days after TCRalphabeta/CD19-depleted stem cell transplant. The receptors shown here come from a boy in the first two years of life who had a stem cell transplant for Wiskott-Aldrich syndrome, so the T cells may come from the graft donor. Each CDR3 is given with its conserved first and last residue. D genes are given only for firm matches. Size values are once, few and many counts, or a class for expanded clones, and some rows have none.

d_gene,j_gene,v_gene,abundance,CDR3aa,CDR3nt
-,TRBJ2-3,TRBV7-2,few,CASSLKGSTDTQYF,TGTGCCAGCAGCTTAAAGGGGAGCACAGATACGCAGTATTTT
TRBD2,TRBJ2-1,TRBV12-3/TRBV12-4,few,CASSLEREIYNEQFF,TGTGCCAGCAGTTTAGAGCGGGAGATCTACAATGAGCAGTTCTTC
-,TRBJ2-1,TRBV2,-,CASRLRDIPYNEQFF,TGTGCCAGCAGGCTCCGGGACATCCCCTACAATGAGCAGTTCTTC
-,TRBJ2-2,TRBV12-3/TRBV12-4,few,CASSLMRVLNTGELFF,TGTGCCAGCAGTTTGATGAGGGTGCTGAACACCGGGGAGCTGTTTTTT
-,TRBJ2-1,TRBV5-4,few,CASSWLRDNEQFF,TGTGCCAGCAGCTGGCTACGGGACAATGAGCAGTTCTTC
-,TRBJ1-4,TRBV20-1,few,CSARSLTQTNEKLFF,TGCAGTGCTAGATCCCTCACCCAAACTAATGAAAAACTGTTTTTT
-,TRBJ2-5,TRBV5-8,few,CASSSPLLKGVQETQYF,TGTGCCAGCAGCTCACCCTTGCTTAAGGGGGTCCAAGAGACCCAGTACTTC
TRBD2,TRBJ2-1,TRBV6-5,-,CASSYSPVVAGAPNEQFF,TGTGCCAGCAGTTACTCCCCCGTAGTAGCGGGAGCCCCCAATGAGCAGTTCTTC
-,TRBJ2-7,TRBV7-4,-,CASSLDRKIGYEQYF,TGTGCCAGCAGCTTAGATCGGAAAATTGGGTACGAGCAGTACTTC
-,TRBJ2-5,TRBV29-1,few,CSVVIGPSPHQETQYF,TGCAGCGTTGTAATAGGACCCTCACCCCATCAAGAGACCCAGTACTTC
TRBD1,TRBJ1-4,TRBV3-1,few,CASSRFGTGSNEKLFF,TGTGCCAGCAGCCGATTTGGGACAGGTTCTAATGAAAAACTGTTTTTT
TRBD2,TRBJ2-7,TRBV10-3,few,CAINGLAPYEQYF,TGTGCCATCAACGGACTAGCGCCATACGAGCAGTACTTC
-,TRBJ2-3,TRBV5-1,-,CASSFLRITDTQYF,TGCGCCAGCAGCTTCTTACGGATCACAGATACGCAGTATTTT
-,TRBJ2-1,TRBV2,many,CASQDPGKVRNEQFF,TGTGCCAGTCAAGATCCAGGGAAGGTTAGGAATGAGCAGTTCTTC
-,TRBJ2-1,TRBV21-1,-,CASSKAGTVALYNEQFF,TGTGCCAGCAGCAAAGCGGGGACAGTAGCACTTTACAATGAGCAGTTCTTC
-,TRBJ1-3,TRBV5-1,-,CASMGDGNTIYF,TGCGCTTCGATGGGGGACGGAAACACCATATATTTT
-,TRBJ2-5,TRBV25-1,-,CASSGSETQYF,TGTGCCAGCAGTGGAAGTGAGACCCAGTACTTC
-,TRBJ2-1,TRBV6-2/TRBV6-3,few,CASSGGPRTQISYNEQFF,TGTGCCAGCAGTGGAGGGCCCAGGACTCAGATATCGTACAATGAGCAGTTCTTC
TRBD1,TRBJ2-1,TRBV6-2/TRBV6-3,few,CASSSFSSPGTGGKSEQFF,TGTGCCAGCAGTTCATTTTCATCTCCCGGGACAGGGGGGAAGAGTGAGCAGTTCTTC
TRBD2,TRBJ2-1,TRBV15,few,CATSRFLAGRNNEQFF,TGTGCCACCAGCAGATTTCTAGCGGGAAGGAACAATGAGCAGTTCTTC
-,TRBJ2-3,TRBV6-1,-,CASSRTGTGFGTQYF,TGTGCCAGCAGTCGGACCGGGACCGGATTTGGTACGCAGTATTTT
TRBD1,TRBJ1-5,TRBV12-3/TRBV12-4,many,CASSLGGQPQHF,TGTGCCAGCAGTCTAGGGGGCCAGCCCCAGCATTTT
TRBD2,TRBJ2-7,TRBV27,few,CASIPTSGRFYEQYF,TGTGCCAGCATTCCGACTAGCGGGAGGTTCTACGAGCAGTACTTC
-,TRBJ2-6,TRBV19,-,CASSIRVGSGANVLTF,TGTGCCAGTAGTATCCGGGTAGGCTCTGGGGCCAACGTCCTGACTTTC
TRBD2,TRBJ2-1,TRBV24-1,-,CATSGTSNNEQFF,TGTGCCACCTCCGGGACTAGCAACAATGAGCAGTTCTTC
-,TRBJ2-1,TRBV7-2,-,CASSFLGLANEQFF,TGTGCCAGCAGCTTCCTCGGACTCGCCAATGAGCAGTTCTTC
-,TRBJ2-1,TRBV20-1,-,CSAPVSGHEPFPHNEQFF,TGCAGTGCTCCAGTAAGCGGACACGAACCCTTTCCGCACAATGAGCAGTTCTTC
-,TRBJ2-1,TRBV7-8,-,CASSLGWTTDEQFF,TGTGCCAGCAGCTTAGGCTGGACGACCGATGAGCAGTTCTTC
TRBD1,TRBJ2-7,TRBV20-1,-,CSARAPDRGRGEQYF,TGCAGTGCTAGAGCCCCGGACAGGGGACGGGGCGAGCAGTACTTC
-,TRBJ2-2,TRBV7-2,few,CASSLWVLGDTGELFF,TGTGCCAGCAGCTTATGGGTGTTGGGGGACACCGGGGAGCTGTTTTTT
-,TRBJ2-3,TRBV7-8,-,CASSLAFTTDTQYF,TGTGCCAGCAGCTTAGCGTTCACTACAGATACGCAGTATTTT
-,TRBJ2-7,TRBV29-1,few,CSVVGSNYEQYF,TGCAGCGTTGTAGGGTCCAATTACGAGCAGTACTTC
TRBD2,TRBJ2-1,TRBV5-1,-,CASSPSGGYYNEQFF,TGCGCCAGCAGCCCGTCCGGGGGGTACTACAATGAGCAGTTCTTC
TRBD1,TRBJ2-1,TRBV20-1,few,CSARRDRWYNEQFF,TGCAGTGCTAGAAGGGACAGGTGGTACAATGAGCAGTTCTTC
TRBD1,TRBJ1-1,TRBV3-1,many,CASSEGASTEAFF,TGTGCCAGCAGCGAGGGGGCGAGTACTGAAGCTTTCTTT
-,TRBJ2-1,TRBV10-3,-,CAISAGGLSYNEQFF,TGTGCCATCAGTGCAGGGGGGCTCTCCTACAATGAGCAGTTCTTC
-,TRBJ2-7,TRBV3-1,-,CASSHAGYEQYF,TGTGCCAGCAGCCACGCCGGCTACGAGCAGTACTTC
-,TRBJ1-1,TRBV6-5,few,CASSYQEGNTEAFF,TGTGCCAGCAGTTACCAGGAGGGGAACACTGAAGCTTTCTTT
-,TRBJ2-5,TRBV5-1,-,CASSFMERAARTKETQYF,TGCGCCAGCAGCTTTATGGAACGCGCCGCTCGGACAAAAGAGACCCAGTACTTC
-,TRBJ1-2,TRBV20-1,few,CSARTVLYGYTF,TGCAGTGCCCGGACAGTCCTCTATGGCTACACCTTC
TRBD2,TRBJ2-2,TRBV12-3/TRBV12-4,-,CASRERSGTSGTGELFF,TGTGCCAGCAGGGAAAGGTCGGGGACTAGCGGGACCGGGGAGCTGTTTTTT
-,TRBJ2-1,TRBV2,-,CASRVGLSNEQFF,TGTGCCAGCAGAGTCGGTTTGAGTAATGAGCAGTTCTTC
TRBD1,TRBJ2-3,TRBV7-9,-,CASSFYRGQVGDTQYF,TGTGCCAGCAGCTTTTACAGGGGGCAGGTAGGAGATACGCAGTATTTT
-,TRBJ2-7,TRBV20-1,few,CSASPRTESSYEQYF,TGCAGTGCTAGTCCCAGGACAGAGAGCTCCTACGAGCAGTACTTC
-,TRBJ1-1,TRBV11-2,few,CASSNDPRTEAFF,TGTGCCAGCAGCAATGACCCTCGCACTGAAGCTTTCTTT
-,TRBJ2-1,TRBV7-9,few,CASSSPGTEYNEQFF,TGTGCCAGCAGCTCCCCCGGGACGGAATACAATGAGCAGTTCTTC